A selection of T cell receptor beta chains follows, all from one sample in a study of PD-1 blockade in classical Hodgkin lymphoma. Using immunoSEQ multiplex PCR, the repertoire was profiled, and TCRdb retains in-frame clones only, with some absent. Of just under 30,000 clones listed, 70% to 85% are singletons. This specimen consisted of peripheral blood mononuclear cells (PBMCs), obtained before the second cycle of nivolumab. The receptors come from a human donor with classical Hodgkin lymphoma. Each CDR3 is given with its conserved first and last residue. The D gene is left open where the match is weak. Expanded clones get a size class; other rows say once, few or many, or leave the size out.

size	V	J	D	DNA	CDR3
few	TRBV7-9	TRBJ2-2	.	TGTGCCAGCCTCGAAGGGGCTTACACCGGGGAGCTGTTTTTT	CASLEGAYTGELFF
.	TRBV7-7	TRBJ2-1	.	TGTGCCAGCAGCTTAGCGGGGGGCGATGAGCAGTTCTTC	CASSLAGGDEQFF
once	TRBV2	TRBJ2-4	TRBD2	TGTGCCAGCAGTGAAAGCATAGCGGGGGAGTCGCTAGCCAAAAACATTCAGTACTTC	CASSESIAGESLAKNIQYF
once	TRBV7-3	TRBJ2-5	.	TGTGCCAGCAGCTTATCTGGACCTCAAGAGACCCAGTACTTC	CASSLSGPQETQYF
.	TRBV6-6	TRBJ1-3	TRBD1	TGTGCCAGCAGTGACAGGGTAATCTCCGGAAACACCATATATTTT	CASSDRVISGNTIYF
.	TRBV15	TRBJ2-5	TRBD1	TGTGCCACCAGCAAGAAGCAGGGGGCTTTTGAGACCCAGTACTTC	CATSKKQGAFETQYF
few	TRBV5-5	TRBJ2-7	.	TGTGCCAGCAGCTTGGTGTCCGGGAGCTCCTACGAGCAGTACTTC	CASSLVSGSSYEQYF
few	TRBV10-3	TRBJ2-2	TRBD2	TGTGCCATCAGTCCGACTAGCGGGGTGAACACCGGGGAGCTGTTTTTT	CAISPTSGVNTGELFF
.	TRBV4-3	TRBJ1-5	.	TGCGCCAGCAGCCAAGATTGTCCGGGATATAGCAATCAGCCCCAGCATTTT	CASSQDCPGYSNQPQHF
.	TRBV7-6	TRBJ2-7	.	TGTGCCAGCAGCCCCGGGGGCTACGAGCAGTACTTC	CASSPGGYEQYF
once	TRBV10-3	TRBJ2-7	TRBD2	TGTGCCGCCGGGGGACTAGCGGGAGGGCCGCACGAGCAGTACTTC	CAAGGLAGGPHEQYF
.	TRBV5-8	TRBJ2-3	.	TGTGCCAGCAGCTTGCGGGACACAGATACGCAGTATTTT	CASSLRDTDTQYF
few	TRBV5-1	TRBJ1-6	.	TGCGCCAGCAGGGGGGACGGCCTATTCCCCCTCCACTTT	CASRGDGLFPLHF
.	TRBV18	TRBJ2-5	TRBD1	TGTGCCAGCTCACCCAGGGGGGAGACCCAGTACTTC	CASSPRGETQYF
.	TRBV11-2	TRBJ2-1	TRBD2	TGTGCCAGCAGCTCCGGGGGGGTCGCCTACAATGAGCAGTTCTTC	CASSSGGVAYNEQFF
.	TRBV7-9	TRBJ1-1	TRBD1	TGTGCCAGCAGCTTAGCGACAGGGATGAACACTGAAGCTTTCTTT	CASSLATGMNTEAFF
.	TRBV28	TRBJ1-2	.	TGTGCCAGCCGCGTACAGGCGAACTATGGCTACACCTTC	CASRVQANYGYTF
few	TRBV23-1	TRBJ1-5	TRBD1	TGCGCCAGCAGTCAATCTGTCCCAGGGGGCTCGGATCAGCCCCAGCATTTT	CASSQSVPGGSDQPQHF
.	TRBV6-5	TRBJ1-1	TRBD1	TGTGCCAGCAGTTACAAAGGGGGCCACACTGAAGCTTTCTTT	CASSYKGGHTEAFF
.	TRBV6-5	TRBJ2-2	.	TGTGCCAGCAGCAATTTTCGGGCCGGGGAGCTGTTTTTT	CASSNFRAGELFF
few	TRBV6-1	TRBJ1-4	TRBD1	TGTGCCAGCAGGACAGGGGGGACTGAAAAACTGTTTTTT	CASRTGGTEKLFF
.	TRBV27	TRBJ2-2	.	TGTGCCAGCAGTTTCGGGACGGTGAACACCGGGGAGCTGTTTTTT	CASSFGTVNTGELFF
few	TRBV27	TRBJ1-1	.	TGTGCCAGCAGTTCCCCAGGGGAGGGGTGGAGTGAAGCTTTCTTT	CASSSPGEGWSEAFF
.	TRBV9	TRBJ2-1	.	TGTGCCAGCAGCCCATCCCGGGACTGGCGCCATGAGCAGTTCTTC	CASSPSRDWRHEQFF